This TCR beta chain was identified in a study of follicular helper T cells after annual influenza vaccination. Across the study: For some subjects, blood spans the 2013-2014, 2014-2015 and 2015-2016 annual vaccinations.

Broader study findings: Each annual vaccination recalled recurring oligoclonal ICOS+CD38+ cTfh clonotypes. Only roughly 9-23% of analyzed cells yielded productive TCRB sequences.

Remarks on this clone: Its antigen is as yet unknown.

TCRdb's table, derived via immunoSEQ multiplex PCR, lists solely in-frame clones and lacks some. Here the sample spans roughly 7,000 clones, approximately 88% being singletons. The CDR3 runs 13 residues. CDR1 is SGDLS and CDR2 is YYNGEE in the germline V gene. Trimming stripped 3 bases from V and 8 bases from J, with 11 bases between. Time point here: 2015-2016 season, 7 days after influenza vaccination. Non-naive CD4+CXCR5+PD-1+ cTfh were sorted into ICOS+CD38+ and ICOS-CD38- fractions. The clonotype originates from an adult who received the influenza vaccine. The sample here was CXCR5+ CD38- circulating T follicular helper cells from blood, taken 7 days after influenza vaccination. Documented subset: circulating Tfh, non-naive CD4+CXCR5+PD-1+ (ICOS+CD38+ or ICOS-CD38-). This sequence joins TRBV9 and TRBJ1-4; D might be TRBD1 (5 bases). The CDR3 coding sequence is TGTGCCAGCAGCGAGGGGACGGGCGAAAAACTGTTTTTT. Its translation is CASSEGTGEKLFF.